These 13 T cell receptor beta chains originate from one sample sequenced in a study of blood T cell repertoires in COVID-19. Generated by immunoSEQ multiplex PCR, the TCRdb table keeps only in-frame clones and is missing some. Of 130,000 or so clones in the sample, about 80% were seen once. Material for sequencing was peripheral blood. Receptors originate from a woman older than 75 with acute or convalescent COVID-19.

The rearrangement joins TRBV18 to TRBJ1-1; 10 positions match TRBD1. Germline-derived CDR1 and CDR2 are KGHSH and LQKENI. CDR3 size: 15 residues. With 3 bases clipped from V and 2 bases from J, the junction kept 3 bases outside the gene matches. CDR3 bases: TGTGCCAGCTCACCGCGACAGGGGGCCAACACTGAAGCTTTCTTT. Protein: CASSPRQGANTEAFF.

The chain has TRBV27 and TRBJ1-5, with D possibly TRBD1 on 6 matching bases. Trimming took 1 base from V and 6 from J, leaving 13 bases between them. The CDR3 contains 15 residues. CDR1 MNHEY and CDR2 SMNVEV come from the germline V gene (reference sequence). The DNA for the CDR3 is TGTGCCAGCAGTTTATACAACAGGGAGGGTCAGCCCCAGCATTTT. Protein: CASSLYNREGQPQHF.

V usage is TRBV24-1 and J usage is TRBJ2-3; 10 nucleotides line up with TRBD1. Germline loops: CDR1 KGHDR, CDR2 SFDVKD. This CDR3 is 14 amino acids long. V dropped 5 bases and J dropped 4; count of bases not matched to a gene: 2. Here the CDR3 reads CATSGQGASDTQYF. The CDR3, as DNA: TGTGCCACCAGTGGACAGGGGGCATCAGATACGCAGTATTTT.

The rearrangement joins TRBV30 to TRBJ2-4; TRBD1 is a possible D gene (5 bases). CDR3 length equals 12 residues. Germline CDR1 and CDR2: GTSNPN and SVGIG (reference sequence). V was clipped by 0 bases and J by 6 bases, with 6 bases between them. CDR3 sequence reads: CAWSVQGNIQYF. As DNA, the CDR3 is TGTGCCTGGAGTGTGCAGGGAAACATTCAGTACTTC.

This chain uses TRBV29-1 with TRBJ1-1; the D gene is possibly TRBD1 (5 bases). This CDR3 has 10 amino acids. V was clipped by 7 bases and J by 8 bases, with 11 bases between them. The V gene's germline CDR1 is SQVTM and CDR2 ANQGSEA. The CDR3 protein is CSGYRTEAFF. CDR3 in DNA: TGCAGCGGTTACAGGACGGAAGCTTTCTTT.

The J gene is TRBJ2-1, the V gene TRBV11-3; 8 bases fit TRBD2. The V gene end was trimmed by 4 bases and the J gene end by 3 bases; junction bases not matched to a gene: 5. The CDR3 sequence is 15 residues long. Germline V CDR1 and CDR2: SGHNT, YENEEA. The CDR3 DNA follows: TGTGCCAGCAGCTCCCGGGGGGGTGACTACAATGAGCAGTTCTTC. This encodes CASSSRGGDYNEQFF.

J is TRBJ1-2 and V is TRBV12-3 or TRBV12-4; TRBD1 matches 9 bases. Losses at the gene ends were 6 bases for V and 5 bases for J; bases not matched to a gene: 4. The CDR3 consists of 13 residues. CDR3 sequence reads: CASRATGGYGYTF. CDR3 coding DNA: TGTGCCAGCAGGGCGACAGGGGGTTATGGCTACACCTTC.

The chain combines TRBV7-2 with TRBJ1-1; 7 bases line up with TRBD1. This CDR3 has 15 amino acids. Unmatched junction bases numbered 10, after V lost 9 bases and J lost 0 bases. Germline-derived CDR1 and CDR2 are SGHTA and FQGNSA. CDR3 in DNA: TGTGCCAGACCTTTCGAGGGGGCTCTGAACACTGAAGCTTTCTTT. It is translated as CARPFEGALNTEAFF. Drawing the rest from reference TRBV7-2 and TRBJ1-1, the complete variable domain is GAGVSQSPSNKVTEKGKDVELRCDPISGHTALYWYRQSLGQGLEFLIYFQGNSAPDKSGLPSDRFSAERTGGSVSTLTIQRTQQEDSAVYLCARPFEGALNTEAFFGQGTRLTVV.

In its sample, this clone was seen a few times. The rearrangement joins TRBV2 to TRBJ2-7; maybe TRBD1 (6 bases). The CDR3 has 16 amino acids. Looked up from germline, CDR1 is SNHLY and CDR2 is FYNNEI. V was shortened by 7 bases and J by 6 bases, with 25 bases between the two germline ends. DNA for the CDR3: TGTGCCAGCATGTCCCGGCCGGGACATCAGATACGCGAGCAGTACTTC. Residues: CASMSRPGHQIREQYF.

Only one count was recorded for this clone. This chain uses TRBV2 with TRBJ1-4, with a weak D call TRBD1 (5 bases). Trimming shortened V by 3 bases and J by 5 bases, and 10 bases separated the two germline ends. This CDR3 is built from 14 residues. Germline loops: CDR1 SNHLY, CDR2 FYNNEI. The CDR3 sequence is CASSELAGNEKLFF. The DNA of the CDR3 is TGTGCCAGCAGTGAGTTGGCAGGGAATGAAAAACTGTTTTTT.

CDR3 sequence reads: CATSSRRGTEAFF. CDR3 coding DNA: TGTGCCACCAGCAGTCGGAGAGGAACTGAAGCTTTCTTT. The rearrangement joins TRBV15 to TRBJ1-1, with D unresolved. Trimming stripped 3 bases from V and 5 bases from J, with 10 bases between. In germline, CDR1 is LNHNV, CDR2 YYDKDF (reference sequence). The CDR3 consists of 13 residues.

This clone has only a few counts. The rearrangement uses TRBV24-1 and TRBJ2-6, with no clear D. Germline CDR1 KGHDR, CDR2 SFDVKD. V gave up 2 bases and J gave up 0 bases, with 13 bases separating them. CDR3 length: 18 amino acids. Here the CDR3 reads CATSDSRRGSSGANVLTF. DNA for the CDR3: TGTGCCACCAGTGATTCCCGGAGAGGCAGCTCTGGGGCCAACGTCCTGACTTTC.

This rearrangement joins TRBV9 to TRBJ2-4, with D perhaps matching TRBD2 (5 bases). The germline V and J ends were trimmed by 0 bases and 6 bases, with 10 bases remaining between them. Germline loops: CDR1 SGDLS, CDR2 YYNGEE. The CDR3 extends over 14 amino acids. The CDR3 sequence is CASSVDATRNIQYF. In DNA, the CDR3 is TGTGCCAGCAGCGTAGATGCTACTAGAAACATTCAGTACTTC. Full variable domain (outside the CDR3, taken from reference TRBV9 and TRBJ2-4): DSGVTQTPKHLITATGQRVTLRCSPRSGDLSVYWYQQSLDQGLQFLIQYYNGEERAKGNILERFSAQQFPDLHSELNLSSLELGDSALYFCASSVDATRNIQYFGAGTRLSVL.